These 9 T cell receptor beta chains share one sample of origin, sequenced in a study of T cells in tuberculosis. Assay: immunoSEQ multiplex PCR; the TCRdb copy retains only in-frame clones and omits some. Of about 54,000 clones in the sample, approximately 91% were seen once. Cells were sorted from thawed PBMC rested overnight and stained with GMM-loaded CD1B tetramer, viability dye and anti-CD3. CD1B tetramers were loaded with Rhodococcus equi-derived C32 glucose monomycolate. The sequencing input was CD1b-GMM tetramer-negative cells sorted from PBMCs. The source is an adult woman with latent tuberculosis.

V gene TRBV19 combines with J gene TRBJ2-2, with 7 bases aligning to TRBD1. CDR3 length equals 14 residues. The germline V gene has CDR1 LNHDA and CDR2 SQIVND (reference sequence). Germline trimming cut 4 bases from V and 5 bases from J; bases unmatched to any gene: 4. CDR3 protein: CASSRQGWTGELFF. The CDR3 nucleotides are TGTGCCAGTAGTAGACAGGGATGGACCGGGGAGCTGTTTTTT.

V and J are TRBV28 and TRBJ1-4; 10 bases agree with TRBD1. This CDR3 comprises 15 residues. Looked up from germline, CDR1 is MDHEN and CDR2 is SYDVKM. With 6 bases clipped from V and 10 bases from J, the junction kept 11 bases outside the gene matches. The CDR3 reads CASRIGTGAVGKLFF. CDR3 DNA sequence: TGTGCCAGCAGGATCGGGACAGGGGCAGTCGGAAAACTGTTTTTT.

V is TRBV19 and J is TRBJ2-7; TRBD1 agrees at 7 bases. Germline V gene data show CDR1 as LNHDA and CDR2 as SQIVND (reference sequence). Trimming removed 4 bases from V and 3 bases from J; junction bases left unmatched: 3. The CDR3 spans 13 residues. The CDR3 sequence is CASSKTGIYEQYF. The CDR3 nucleotides read TGTGCCAGTAGTAAGACAGGGATCTACGAGCAGTACTTC.

The chain couples TRBV27 to TRBJ1-2; D is unclear. CDR3 length: 13 residues. Trimming cost V 5 bases and J 1 base, with 8 bases left between them. The germline V gene encodes CDR1 MNHEY and CDR2 SMNVEV (reference sequence). The CDR3: CASSKDFNYGYTF. The CDR3 DNA reads TGTGCCAGCAGTAAAGACTTTAACTATGGCTACACCTTC.

The V call is TRBV7-9, the J call TRBJ2-5; maybe TRBD1 (6 bases). Trimming shortened V by 5 bases and J by 3 bases, and 13 bases separated the two germline ends. This CDR3 is built from 14 residues. Germline V CDR1 and CDR2: SEHNR, FQNEAQ (reference sequence). The CDR3, as DNA: TGTGCCAGCAGCCGGACAGTTGGGAAAGAGACCCAGTACTTC. Protein sequence: CASSRTVGKETQYF.

The sample holds one count of this clone. The chain couples TRBV30 to TRBJ1-1; no reliable D call. This CDR3 comprises 13 residues. Germline CDR1 reads GTSNPN; CDR2 reads SVGIG (reference sequence). V lost 3 bases and J lost 2, with 10 bases in between. CDR3 coding DNA: TGTGCCTGGAGCTTTGGCGGAAACACTGAAGCTTTCTTT. As protein: CAWSFGGNTEAFF.

The chain is built from TRBV5-4 and TRBJ2-6; D may be TRBD2 (5 bases). Germline V lookup: CDR1 SGHNT, CDR2 YYREEE (reference sequence). CDR3 length: 17 residues. Trimming left V 4 bases short and J 0 bases short, with 14 bases between. CDR3 in amino acids: CASSTGLLLSGANVLTF. CDR3 DNA sequence: TGTGCCAGCAGCACGGGGTTACTGCTCTCTGGGGCCAACGTCCTGACTTTC. Full variable domain (outside the CDR3, taken from reference TRBV5-4 and TRBJ2-6): ETGVTQSPTHLIKTRGQQVTLRCSSQSGHNTVSWYQQALGQGPQFIFQYYREEENGRGNFPPRFSGLQFPNYSSELNVNALELDDSALYLCASSTGLLLSGANVLTFGAGSRLTVL.

Concerning this clone itself: Other DNA sequences of this sample code for an identical CDR3. The chain links TRBV29-1 to TRBJ2-7; TRBD1 matches at 10 bases. J gave up 2 bases and V 7 bases, and 2 bases lay outside the gene matches. This CDR3 is built from 12 residues. Germline-derived CDR1 and CDR2 are SQVTM and ANQGSEA. This CDR3 is CSGGQGAYEQYF. The CDR3 coding sequence is TGCAGCGGAGGACAGGGGGCCTACGAGCAGTACTTC.

The chain is built from TRBV6-1 and TRBJ2-7, with D possibly being TRBD1 (5 bases). CDR3 length: 13 amino acids. V was pared by 7 bases and J by 0 bases, with 10 bases between. CDR1 and CDR2 from the germline V gene are MNHNS and SASEGT. CDR3 bases: TGTGCCAGCATAAGCGACAGCTCCTACGAGCAGTACTTC. Amino acids: CASISDSSYEQYF.